This passage covers 26 T cell receptor beta chains from one sample sequenced in a study of human T cells and chemical hapten exposure. Total RNA was extracted from unfractionated whole blood. TCRdb itself ran the 5' RACE reads through MiXCR, one entry per CDR3 protein. The profile shows about 120,000 distinct CDR3 sequences, roughly 19% of them singletons. The receptors originated from a human donor in good health.

The chain joins TRBV6-1 to TRBJ2-1, with no clear D. Germline V lookup: CDR1 MNHNS, CDR2 SASEGT. Trimming left V 6 bases short and J 0 bases short, with 15 bases between. The CDR3 sequence is 16 residues long. The CDR3 bases are TGTGCCAGCAGCCCTCGAGGATTTAGCTCCTACAATGAGCAGTTCTTC. Its protein is CASSPRGFSSYNEQFF.

The V gene is TRBV20-1, the J gene TRBJ2-7; 10 bases are shared with TRBD2. V was pared by 5 bases and J by 1 base, with 14 bases of the junction left unmatched. From germline, CDR1 is DFQATT and CDR2 SNEGSKA (reference sequence). The CDR3 is 17 residues long. CDR3: CSALTTSGSHKSYEQYF. CDR3 sequence (DNA): TGCAGTGCTCTCACGACTAGCGGGTCCCACAAATCCTACGAGCAGTACTTC.

This clonotype has only a few counts. The chain employs TRBV29-1 and TRBJ2-3, with D unresolved. The length of the CDR3 is 12 residues. Between the trimmed V and J ends, which lost 4 bases and 6 bases, there was a span of 11 bases. Germline V CDR1 and CDR2: SQVTM, ANQGSEA. CDR3 region: CSVVGPTDTQYF. The DNA for the CDR3 is TGCAGCGTTGTCGGACCCACGGATACGCAGTATTTT.

This clonotype showed up just a few times. The chain employs TRBV7-9 and TRBJ2-7; D gene uncertain. Germline assignment: CDR1 SEHNR and CDR2 FQNEAQ (reference sequence). The CDR3 is 16 amino acids. Between the trimmed V and J ends, which lost 1 base and 4 bases, there was a span of 17 bases. The CDR3 reads CASSLVFSRKPYEQYF. As DNA, the CDR3 is TGTGCCAGCAGCTTAGTATTTTCTAGGAAGCCTTACGAGCAGTACTTC.

In this sample, this clonotype turned up a few times. The chain is built from TRBV7-9 and TRBJ2-4, with a tentative D call TRBD1 (6 bases). Germline assignment: CDR1 SEHNR and CDR2 FQNEAQ (reference sequence). V was shortened by 4 bases and J by 8 bases, with 12 bases between the two germline ends. The CDR3 has 13 residues. In DNA, the CDR3 is TGTGCCAGCAGCTGGCCAGGGGATGACATTCAGTACTTC. This sequence encodes CASSWPGDDIQYF.

This chain uses TRBV28 with TRBJ2-2, with 11 bases that match TRBD2. The germline V gene has CDR1 MDHEN and CDR2 SYDVKM. V was pared by 5 bases and J by 7 bases, with 6 bases of the junction left unmatched. CDR3 length equals 15 residues. The CDR3 loop is CASSPRLAGFGELFF. Written as DNA, the CDR3 is TGTGCCAGCAGTCCCCGACTAGCGGGATTCGGGGAGCTGTTTTTT.

The gene calls are TRBV5-1 and TRBJ1-4; perhaps TRBD1 as D (6 bases). Trimming stripped 0 bases from V and 9 bases from J, with 9 bases between. Germline V gene sequence: CDR1 SGHRS, CDR2 YFSETQ. This CDR3 has 13 residues. This chain's CDR3 is CASSLAGQKKLFF. In DNA, the CDR3 is TGCGCCAGCAGCTTGGCCGGACAGAAAAAACTGTTTTTT.

This clonotype has just a few counts. This rearrangement joins TRBV5-1 to TRBJ1-1; D is unclear. Germline V gene sequence: CDR1 SGHRS, CDR2 YFSETQ. This CDR3 contains 14 residues. Trimming took off 4 bases at V and 0 bases at J, with 10 bases between the two ends. The CDR3 is CASSVTAMNTEAFF. DNA of the CDR3: TGCGCCAGCAGCGTAACAGCTATGAACACTGAAGCTTTCTTT.

This clonotype was found a few times. The CDR3 is CASSLQGGNTEAFF. DNA for the CDR3: TGTGCCAGCTCACTGCAGGGGGGGAACACTGAAGCTTTCTTT. V and J are TRBV18 and TRBJ1-1, with TRBD1 identical over 7 bases. V lost 4 bases and J lost 1; bases outside the gene matches: 3. The CDR3 has 14 amino acids. Per the germline V gene, CDR1 is KGHSH and CDR2 is LQKENI.

This chain joins TRBV29-1 and TRBJ2-3, with 14 bases lining up with TRBD2. The junction had 17 bases not matched to a gene; V was cut back by 3 bases and J by 6 bases. The CDR3 is 19 residues long. The germline CDR1 and CDR2 sequences are SQVTM and ANQGSEA. CDR3 region: CSVDRLPGLAGESEDTQYF. CDR3 in DNA: TGCAGCGTTGACCGCCTCCCGGGACTAGCGGGAGAATCAGAGGATACGCAGTATTTT.

In its sample, this clonotype was seen many times. The CDR3 bases are TGTGCCAGCAGTTTAGCAGGGGGCACTGAAGCTTTCTTT. Residues: CASSLAGGTEAFF. The V gene is TRBV12-3 or TRBV12-4, the J gene TRBJ1-1; weak D call: TRBD1 (6 bases). The CDR3 totals 13 residues. V was cut by 0 bases and J by 4 bases, with 6 bases left in between.

For this clonotype: Relative to the germline gene, one junction end is altered; a read error may explain this. CDR3 nucleotides: TGTGCCAGCAGTTTAGAACCTAGGCGGGTCTTT. Protein sequence: CASSLEPRRVF. V usage is TRBV28 and J usage is TRBJ1-1; D is ambiguous. CDR1 and CDR2 (germline): MDHEN, SYDVKM. The length of the CDR3 is 11 residues.

The sample holds a few counts of this clonotype. The V call is TRBV24-1, the J call TRBJ2-1; 8 bases are a match to TRBD1. Looked up from germline, CDR1 is KGHDR and CDR2 is SFDVKD. The trim removed 3 bases at V and 7 bases at J, leaving 7 bases unmatched. The CDR3 is 15 amino acids. CDR3 DNA: TGTGCCACCAGTGATCGGTCCAGGGGGCTTAATGAGCAGTTCTTC. Its protein product is CATSDRSRGLNEQFF.

The V call is TRBV5-1, the J call TRBJ2-3; 12 positions match TRBD2. Trimming at V came to 3 bases and at J to 2 bases, leaving 7 bases not matched to a gene. CDR3 length: 17 residues. Germline CDR1 is SGHRS and CDR2 is YFSETQ. The CDR3 region has the DNA TGCGCCAGCAGCTCGTTACTAGCGGGAGGACCCACAGATACGCAGTATTTT. It translates to CASSSLLAGGPTDTQYF.

The rearrangement links TRBV18 to TRBJ2-7; possibly TRBD1 or TRBD2 for D (6 bases each). The CDR3 totals 12 residues. The germline V and J ends were trimmed by 4 bases and 7 bases, with 11 bases remaining between them. Germline V gene data show CDR1 as KGHSH and CDR2 as LQKENI. CDR3 bases: TGTGCCAGCTCACAGGACAGCGGGGAGCAGTACTTC. It translates to CASSQDSGEQYF.

This clonotype was detected once. The DNA of the CDR3 is TGTGCCAGCAGCTTAGGAGGGGGTCCAGGCGGCTACACCTTC. It translates to CASSLGGGPGGYTF. This rearrangement joins TRBV11-2 to TRBJ1-2; D is perhaps TRBD1 (6 bases). The ends were cut back, 1 base at V and 8 bases at J, with 14 bases in the middle. The CDR3 sequence is 14 residues long. Germline V gives CDR1 SGHAT, CDR2 FQNNGV.

The chain employs TRBV6-2 or TRBV6-3 and TRBJ2-1, with 13 bases that match TRBD2. With V trimmed by 5 bases and J by 5 bases, 3 bases remained unmatched. In germline, CDR1 is MNHEY, CDR2 SVGEGT. The CDR3 extends over 15 amino acids. The CDR3 bases are TGTGCCAGCAGTCCACTAGCGGGAGGGCACAATGAGCAGTTCTTC. This codes for CASSPLAGGHNEQFF.

A few counts support this clonotype. V and J are TRBV6-5 and TRBJ2-7; a weak D match, TRBD2 (5 bases). V lost 6 bases to trimming and J lost 4 bases, with 16 bases between them. CDR1 MNHEY and CDR2 SVGAGI come from the germline V gene. This CDR3 is built from 14 residues. CDR3 DNA: TGTGCCAGCAGCAGAACCGGGGATTCGTACGAGCAGTACTTC. Amino acids: CASSRTGDSYEQYF.

The chain links TRBV11-2 to TRBJ2-5; 7 bases are a match to TRBD2. The CDR3 contains 14 residues. Germline CDR1 SGHAT, CDR2 FQNNGV. The V gene end was trimmed by 1 base and the J gene end by 4 bases; junction bases not matched to a gene: 3. The CDR3 bases are TGTGCCAGCAGCTTAGCGGGACTATCAGAGACCCAGTACTTC. Residues: CASSLAGLSETQYF.

The chain joins TRBV29-1 to TRBJ1-1; weak D call: TRBD1 (5 bases). CDR1 is SQVTM, CDR2 ANQGSEA, per germline. This CDR3 contains 14 residues. V was clipped by 6 bases and J by 3 bases, with 17 bases between them. The CDR3 region has the DNA TGCAGCGTCTTTAGAACCGGGGCCTACACTGAAGCTTTCTTT. As protein: CSVFRTGAYTEAFF.

The chain carries TRBV27 and TRBJ1-5; 10 bases line up with TRBD1. The germline CDR1 and CDR2 sequences are MNHEY and SMNVEV (reference sequence). The CDR3 length is 17 residues. The V gene end was trimmed by 5 bases and the J gene end by 4 bases; junction bases not matched to a gene: 11. This CDR3 is CASSANLDRGQNQPQHF. CDR3 in DNA: TGTGCCAGCAGTGCCAACCTAGACAGGGGGCAAAATCAGCCCCAGCATTTT.

This clonotype was observed a handful of times. The chain joins TRBV3-1 to TRBJ2-3, with 7 bases that match TRBD2. CDR1 is LGHDT and CDR2 is YNNKEL in the germline V gene (reference sequence). Trimming removed 0 bases from V and 5 bases from J; junction bases left unmatched: 5. The CDR3 extends over 15 amino acids. The CDR3 region has the DNA TGTGCCAGCAGCCAAGATTTGGTAGCGGGAGATACGCAGTATTTT. Translation: CASSQDLVAGDTQYF.

The J gene is TRBJ2-7, the V gene TRBV5-6, with D hard to call. The V and J ends lost 0 bases and 7 bases respectively, with 17 bases between them. The CDR3 is 15 amino acids. Germline V gene sequence: CDR1 SGHDT, CDR2 YYEEEE. The CDR3 nucleotides read TGTGCCAGCAGCTTGGCGTACATTGGAGATCGAGAGCAGTACTTC. This gives the protein CASSLAYIGDREQYF. Full variable domain (missing parts from reference TRBV5-6 and TRBJ2-7): DAGVTQSPTHLIKTRGQQVTLRCSPKSGHDTVSWYQQALGQGPQFIFQYYEEEERQRGNFPDRFSGHQFPNYSSELNVNALLLGDSALYLCASSLAYIGDREQYFGPGTRLTVT.

The chain combines TRBV29-1 with TRBJ2-3; 9 nucleotides match TRBD2. The length of the CDR3 is 15 residues. V lost 4 bases and J lost 2; bases outside the gene matches: 7. Germline V gives CDR1 SQVTM, CDR2 ANQGSEA. The CDR3 here is CSVVLAGGATDTQYF. DNA for the CDR3: TGCAGCGTTGTCCTGGCGGGAGGGGCCACAGATACGCAGTATTTT.

This clonotype has only a few counts. The chain carries TRBV20-1 and TRBJ2-1; weak D call: TRBD2 (6 bases). Germline V CDR1 and CDR2: DFQATT, SNEGSKA (reference sequence). V lost 5 bases and J lost 5, with 16 bases in between. The CDR3 runs 14 residues. Here the CDR3 DNA reads TGCAGTGCTCCCCCAGCGGGTCGGGACAATGAGCAGTTCTTC. It encodes CSAPPAGRDNEQFF.

This sequence joins TRBV2 and TRBJ1-4; D is possibly TRBD1 (5 bases). CDR1 is SNHLY and CDR2 is FYNNEI in the germline V gene. V was pared by 10 bases and J by 8 bases, with 23 bases between. The CDR3 sequence is 15 residues long. CDR3 region: CATQSDQGIEEKLFF. The CDR3 DNA reads TGTGCCACCCAATCTGATCAGGGAATAGAGGAAAAACTGTTTTTT. Variable domain in full (rest from reference TRBV2 and TRBJ1-4): EPEVTQTPSHQVTQMGQEVILRCVPISNHLYFYWYRQILGQKVEFLVSFYNNEISEKSEIFDDQFSVERPDGSNFTLKIRSTKLEDSAMYFCATQSDQGIEEKLFFGSGTQLSVL.